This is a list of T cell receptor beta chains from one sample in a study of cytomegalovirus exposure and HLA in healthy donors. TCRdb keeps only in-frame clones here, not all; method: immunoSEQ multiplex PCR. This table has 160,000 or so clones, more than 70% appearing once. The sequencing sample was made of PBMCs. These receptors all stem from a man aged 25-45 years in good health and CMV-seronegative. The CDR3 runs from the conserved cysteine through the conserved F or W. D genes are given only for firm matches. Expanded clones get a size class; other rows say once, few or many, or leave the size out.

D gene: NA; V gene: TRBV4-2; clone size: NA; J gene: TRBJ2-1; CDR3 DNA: TGTGCCAGCAGCCTCGGAGGCAATGAGCAGTTCTTC; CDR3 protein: CASSLGGNEQFF
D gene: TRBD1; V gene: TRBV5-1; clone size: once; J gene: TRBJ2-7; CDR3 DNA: TGCGCCAGCAGCACCTATCCCGGGACAGGGGTCGCCCATCGGTACTTC; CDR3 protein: CASSTYPGTGVAHRYF
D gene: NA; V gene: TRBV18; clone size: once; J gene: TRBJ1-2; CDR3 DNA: TGTGCCAGCTCACCGTCGGATCCCCAGCGGGGCTACACCTTC; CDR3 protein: CASSPSDPQRGYTF
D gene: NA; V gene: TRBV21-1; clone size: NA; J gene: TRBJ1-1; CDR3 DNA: TGTGCCAGCACCACCCACCGGGGGGGGCAGTCCGGAGGGAACACTGAAGCTTTCTTT; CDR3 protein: CASTTHRGGQSGGNTEAFF
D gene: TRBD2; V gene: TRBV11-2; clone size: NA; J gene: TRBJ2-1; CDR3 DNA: TGTGCCAGCAGCCCCGGACTAGCGGGACTATCGTACAATGAGCAGTTCTTC; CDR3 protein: CASSPGLAGLSYNEQFF
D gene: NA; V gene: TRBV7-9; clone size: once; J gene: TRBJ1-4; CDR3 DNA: TGTTTTTGCAAGCAGAAGGCGGCATACGAAAAACTGTTTTTT; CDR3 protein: CFCKQKAAYEKLFF
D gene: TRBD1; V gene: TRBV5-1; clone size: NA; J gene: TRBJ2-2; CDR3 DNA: TGCGCCAGCAGCTTGCCGGGACAGGCTTACACCGGGGAGCTGTTTTTT; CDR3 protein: CASSLPGQAYTGELFF
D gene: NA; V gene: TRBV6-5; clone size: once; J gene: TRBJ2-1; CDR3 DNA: TGTGCCAGCAGTCCCCCCGAGGCGGCCTACAATGAGCAGTTCTTC; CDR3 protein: CASSPPEAAYNEQFF
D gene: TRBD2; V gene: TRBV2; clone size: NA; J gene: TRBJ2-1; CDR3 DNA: TGTGCCAGCAGTCCGACACTAGCGGGAGTCCGGCATGAGCAGTTCTTC; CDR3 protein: CASSPTLAGVRHEQFF
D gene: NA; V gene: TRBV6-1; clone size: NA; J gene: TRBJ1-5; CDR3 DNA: TGTGCCAGCACGCGTGGCAATCAGCCCCAGCATTTT; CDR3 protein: CASTRGNQPQHF
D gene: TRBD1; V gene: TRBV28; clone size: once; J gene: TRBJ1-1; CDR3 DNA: TGTGCCAGCAGTAGGCCGACAGGGTACACTGAAGCTTTCTTT; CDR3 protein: CASSRPTGYTEAFF
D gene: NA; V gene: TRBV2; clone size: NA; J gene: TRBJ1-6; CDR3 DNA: TGTGCCAGCAGTGAAATCGGGTCCCTCTATAATTCACCCCTCCACTTT; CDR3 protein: CASSEIGSLYNSPLHF
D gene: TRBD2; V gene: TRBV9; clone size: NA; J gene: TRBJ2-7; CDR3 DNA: TGTGCCAGCAGCGTAGGAGCTAGCGGGACTCTCTACGAGCAGTACTTC; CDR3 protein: CASSVGASGTLYEQYF
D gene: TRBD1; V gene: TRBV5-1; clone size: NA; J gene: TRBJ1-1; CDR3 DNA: TGCGCCAGCGGACCGACAGGGGGCCTGGAGAACACTGAAGCTTTCTTT; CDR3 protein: CASGPTGGLENTEAFF
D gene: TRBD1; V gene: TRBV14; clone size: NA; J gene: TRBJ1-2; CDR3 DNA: TGTGCCAGCAGCCATGGAACAGGGGTCTATGGCTACACCTTC; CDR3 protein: CASSHGTGVYGYTF
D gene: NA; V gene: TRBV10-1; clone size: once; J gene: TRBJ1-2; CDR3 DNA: TGCGCCAGCAGTGAGCTCAGGGGTGGAAATCTCTACACCTTC; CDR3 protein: CASSELRGGNLYTF
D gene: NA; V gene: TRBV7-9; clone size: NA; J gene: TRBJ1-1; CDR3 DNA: TGTGCCAGCAGCTTTTCCTTAACTGAAGCTTTCTTT; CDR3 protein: CASSFSLTEAFF
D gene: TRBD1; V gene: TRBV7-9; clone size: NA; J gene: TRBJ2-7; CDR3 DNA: TGTGCCAGCAGACCCGAGCAGGGGGCGAGAGAGCAGTACTTC; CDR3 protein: CASRPEQGAREQYF
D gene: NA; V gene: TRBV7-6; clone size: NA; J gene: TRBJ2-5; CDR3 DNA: TGTGCCAGCAGCGACCATTCAGGGGAAGGGGAGACCCAGTACTTC; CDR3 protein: CASSDHSGEGETQYF
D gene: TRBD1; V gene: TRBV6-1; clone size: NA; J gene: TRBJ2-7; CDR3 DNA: TGTGCCAGCTTCTATTCCGACAGGGGGGTATACGAGCAGTACTTC; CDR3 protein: CASFYSDRGVYEQYF
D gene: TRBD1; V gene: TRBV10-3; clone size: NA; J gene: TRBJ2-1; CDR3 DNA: TGTGCCATCAGACCCGGGACAGGGGGTGGGGATGAGCAGTTCTTC; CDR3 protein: CAIRPGTGGGDEQFF
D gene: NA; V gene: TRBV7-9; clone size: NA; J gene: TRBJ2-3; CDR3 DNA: TGTGCCAGCAGCTTAGTCTTCTCAGATACGCAGTATTTT; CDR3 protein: CASSLVFSDTQYF
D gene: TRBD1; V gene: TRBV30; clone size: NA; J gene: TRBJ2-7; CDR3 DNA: TGTGCCTGGAGTAGACTCCGGGACAGGTTAGACTACGAGCAGTACTTC; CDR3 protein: CAWSRLRDRLDYEQYF
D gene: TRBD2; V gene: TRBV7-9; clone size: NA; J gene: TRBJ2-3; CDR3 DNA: TGTGCCAGTGGGGGGGCAGATACGCAGTATTTT; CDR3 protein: CASGGADTQYF
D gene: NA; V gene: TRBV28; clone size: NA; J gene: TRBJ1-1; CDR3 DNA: TGTGCCAGCAGTTTGTACCGGGAGCACACTGAAGCTTTCTTT; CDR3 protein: CASSLYREHTEAFF
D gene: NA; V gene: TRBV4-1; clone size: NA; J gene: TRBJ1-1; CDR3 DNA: TGCGCCAGCAGCGTGGTTGAGCCAGGGGTAACTGCTTTCTTT; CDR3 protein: CASSVVEPGVTAFF